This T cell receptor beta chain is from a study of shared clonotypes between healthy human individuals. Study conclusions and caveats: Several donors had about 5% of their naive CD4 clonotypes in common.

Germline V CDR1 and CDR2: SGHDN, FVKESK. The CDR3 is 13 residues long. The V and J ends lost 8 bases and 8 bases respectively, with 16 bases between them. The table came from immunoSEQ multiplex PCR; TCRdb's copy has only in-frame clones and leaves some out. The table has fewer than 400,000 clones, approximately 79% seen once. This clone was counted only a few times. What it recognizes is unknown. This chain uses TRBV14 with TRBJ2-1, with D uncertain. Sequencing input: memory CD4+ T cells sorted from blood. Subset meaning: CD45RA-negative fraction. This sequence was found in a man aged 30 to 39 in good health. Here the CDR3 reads CASCRASVDEQFF. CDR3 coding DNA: TGTGCCAGCTGTAGGGCTAGTGTCGATGAGCAGTTCTTC. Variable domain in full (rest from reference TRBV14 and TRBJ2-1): EAGVTQFPSHSVIEKGQTVTLRCDPISGHDNLYWYRRVMGKEIKFLLHFVKESKQDESGMPNNRFLAERTGGTYSTLKVQPAELEDSGVYFCASCRASVDEQFFGPGTRLTVL.